This TCR beta chain was sequenced during a study of cytomegalovirus exposure and HLA in healthy donors. This CDR3 spans 11 amino acids. The germline V gene encodes CDR1 SGDLS and CDR2 YYNGEE. The V end was cut by 7 bases, the J end by 7 bases, with 11 bases between. Use of 60 Vbeta and 13 Jbeta primers characterized the PCR. Generated by immunoSEQ multiplex PCR, the TCRdb table keeps only in-frame clones and is missing some. The sample yields 180,000 or so clones, approximately 83% seen once. This clone was picked up a small number of times. Its antigen is unidentified. Broader study findings: Across HLA loci, a later analysis found differing TCR association rates, with DRB1 most and HLA-C fewest. The study labeled more than 150 TCR beta chains cytomegalovirus-associated. Association of roughly 17,000 TCR beta sequences with HLA alleles was found at 0.05 false discovery rate in a later analysis. Analysis performed later showed TCR beta chains linked to HLA being more clonally expanded than equally common others.

The sequence came from a boy younger than 10 in good health and CMV-seronegative. The sequenced sample consisted of PBMCs. V gene TRBV9 combines with J gene TRBJ2-5; D is ambiguous. CDR3 nucleotide sequence: TGTGCCAGCGCCTCCGGTGGGACCCAGTACTTC. This translates into CASASGGTQYF. Together with reference TRBV9 and TRBJ2-5, the CDR3 gives the full variable domain: DSGVTQTPKHLITATGQRVTLRCSPRSGDLSVYWYQQSLDQGLQFLIQYYNGEERAKGNILERFSAQQFPDLHSELNLSSLELGDSALYFCASASGGTQYFGPGTRLLVL.